The TCR beta chain under discussion was sequenced for a study of blood T cells in healthy people across ages. It was with a sample-barcoded 5' primer and a J-beta primer mix that a second PCR of about 6 to 12 cycles was run. TCRdb re-derived calls from the 5' RACE reads in MiXCR, one entry per CDR3 protein. The sample carries around 620,000 distinct CDR3 sequences, roughly a quarter recorded once. In its sample, this clonotype was seen a few times. This CDR3 region has 14 residues. Germline V gene sequence: CDR1 MNHNY, CDR2 SVGAGI (reference sequence). The chain uses TRBV6-6 and TRBJ2-5, with 9 bases that match TRBD1. The DNA end lines up better with TRBJ2-7; the J call may be wrong. The sample was blood. The source is a woman aged 65 to 85 in good health. CDR3 DNA sequence: TGTGCCAGCACTCGGGACAGGGTGGGGTACGAGCAGTACTTC. Translating gives CASTRDRVGYEQYF.